The 32 T cell receptor beta chains given below trace back to one sample, sequenced in a study of shared clonotypes between healthy human individuals. Measured with immunoSEQ multiplex PCR; TCRdb has only the in-frame clones, and not every one. The sample gives 400,000 or so clones, 90% to 97% of which show up once; around 0.3% is in the top ten. The sample consisted of memory CD8+ T cells sorted from blood. The subset was: CD45RO+ cells pooled with CCR7-negative TemRA cells. These receptors were collected from a man in his thirties or forties in good health.

The chain uses TRBV13 and TRBJ2-1; TRBD2 agrees at 10 bases. The V gene's germline CDR1 is PRHDT and CDR2 FYEKMQ (reference sequence). Unmatched junction bases numbered 4, after V lost 5 bases and J lost 3 bases. This CDR3 has 15 residues. This CDR3 reads CASSILAGDYNEQFF. The CDR3 DNA sequence: TGTGCCAGCAGCATTCTAGCGGGAGACTACAATGAGCAGTTCTTC. Drawing the rest from reference TRBV13 and TRBJ2-1, the complete variable domain is AAGVIQSPRHLIKEKRETATLKCYPIPRHDTVYWYQQGPGQDPQFLISFYEKMQSDKGSIPDRFSAQQFSDYHSELNMSSLELGDSALYFCASSILAGDYNEQFFGPGTRLTVL.

This clone has just one count. The chain is built from TRBV20-1 and TRBJ2-1; D is ambiguous. The CDR3 loop spans 11 amino acids. V was clipped by 2 bases and J by 8 bases, with 7 bases between them. From germline, CDR1 is DFQATT and CDR2 SNEGSKA (reference sequence). The CDR3 loop reads CSARLYHEQFF. In nucleotides, the CDR3 is TGCAGTGCTAGACTATACCATGAGCAGTTCTTC.

This clone was counted once. V usage is TRBV7-2 and J usage is TRBJ1-5; D unclear. Germline V gene lookup returns CDR1 SGHTA and CDR2 FQGNSA. The CDR3 loop spans 15 amino acids. V was clipped by 5 bases and J by 2 bases, with 13 bases between them. The CDR3, as DNA: TGTGCCAGCAGCGCCCAGGCTCTTGGCAATCAGCCCCAGCATTTT. This encodes CASSAQALGNQPQHF. Combining the CDR3 with reference TRBV7-2 and TRBJ1-5 gives the whole variable domain GAGVSQSPSNKVTEKGKDVELRCDPISGHTALYWYRQSLGQGLEFLIYFQGNSAPDKSGLPSDRFSAERTGGSVSTLTIQRTQQEDSAVYLCASSAQALGNQPQHFGDGTRLSIL.

The J gene is TRBJ2-2, the V gene TRBV7-3, with TRBD2 matching 10 bases. The CDR3 runs to 14 residues. CDR1 and CDR2 from the germline V gene are SGHTA and FQGTGA. V trimming: 4 bases; J trimming: 4 bases; junction bases outside the gene matches: 0. CDR3 region: CASSWTSGTGELFF. CDR3 nucleotide sequence: TGTGCCAGCAGCTGGACTAGCGGCACCGGGGAGCTGTTTTTT.

This chain joins TRBV29-1 and TRBJ1-5, with D perhaps TRBD1 (5 bases). This CDR3 is 15 amino acids long. Germline V gene lookup returns CDR1 SQVTM and CDR2 ANQGSEA. With 7 bases removed from V and 3 bases from J, the gap between germline ends came to 19 bases. CDR3 coding DNA: TGCAGCGCCGGAAGGGGCGACAGTAACAATCAGCCCCAGCATTTT. Protein: CSAGRGDSNNQPQHF.

The chain uses TRBV5-4 and TRBJ1-3; tentatively, D is TRBD1 (6 bases). V gave up 3 bases and J gave up 7 bases, with 14 bases separating them. CDR1 is SGHNT and CDR2 is YYREEE in the germline V gene (reference sequence). This CDR3 is 14 amino acids long. The CDR3, as DNA: TGTGCCAGCAGCTGGACGAGGGGGGGGAACACCATATATTTT. Translation: CASSWTRGGNTIYF.

This chain links TRBV4-1 with TRBJ2-7; D may be TRBD1 (6 bases). This CDR3 is built from 16 residues. In germline, CDR1 is MGHRA, CDR2 YSYEKL. V lost 0 bases and J 3 bases, leaving 15 bases between the germline ends. The DNA for the CDR3 is TGCGCCAGCAGCCAAGATTCCCGAGACAGGTACTACGAGCAGTACTTC. Residues: CASSQDSRDRYYEQYF.

This chain links TRBV9 with TRBJ1-4, with 9 bases identical to TRBD1. The junction had 7 bases not matched to a gene; V was cut back by 0 bases and J by 7 bases. Germline CDR1 and CDR2: SGDLS and YYNGEE. The CDR3 consists of 16 residues. The CDR3 spells CASSVEGGQGSEKLFF. The DNA for the CDR3 is TGTGCCAGCAGCGTAGAAGGAGGACAGGGGAGTGAAAAACTGTTTTTT.

This chain links TRBV30 with TRBJ1-3, with D unresolved. The CDR3 is made up of 12 amino acids. Germline CDR1 is GTSNPN and CDR2 is SVGIG (reference sequence). Deletions cut 5 bases from V and 0 bases from J, with 5 bases between. This CDR3 is CAWDNSGNTIYF. Written as DNA, the CDR3 is TGTGCCTGGGACAACTCTGGAAACACCATATATTTT.

The V call is TRBV9, the J call TRBJ2-3, with no clear D. Germline V gene lookup returns CDR1 SGDLS and CDR2 YYNGEE. V was pared by 0 bases and J by 2 bases, with 25 bases between. The CDR3 has 20 residues. CDR3 loop: CASSVVSSELISGSTDTQYF. Written as DNA, the CDR3 is TGTGCCAGCAGCGTAGTAAGCTCAGAGCTAATTTCTGGATCCACAGATACGCAGTATTTT.

This chain joins TRBV29-1 and TRBJ1-3, with a tentative D call TRBD1 (5 bases). V gave up 6 bases and J gave up 4 bases, with 13 bases separating them. The length of the CDR3 is 13 residues. Germline V gene sequence: CDR1 SQVTM, CDR2 ANQGSEA. The DNA of the CDR3 is TGCAGCGTAGGGACTAGGGGAGGAAACACCATATATTTT. It codes for CSVGTRGGNTIYF.

The genes are TRBV29-1 and TRBJ2-1; D not resolved. V shed 6 bases and J shed 7 bases, with 10 bases lying between them. CDR3 length equals 11 residues. Germline loops: CDR1 SQVTM, CDR2 ANQGSEA. CDR3 in amino acids: CSVAGLNEQFF. Written as DNA, the CDR3 is TGCAGCGTCGCCGGTCTGAATGAGCAGTTCTTC.

The chain carries TRBV28 and TRBJ2-3, with unresolved D. Trimming took off 5 bases at V and 8 bases at J, with 14 bases between the two ends. The CDR3 consists of 13 residues. Germline assignment: CDR1 MDHEN and CDR2 SYDVKM. The CDR3 is CASSGGVLGTQYF. CDR3 in DNA: TGTGCCAGCAGTGGTGGCGTTCTAGGTACGCAGTATTTT.

This clone was picked up one time. This chain uses TRBV10-2 with TRBJ1-1; D unresolved. The V gene's germline CDR1 is WSHSY and CDR2 SAAADI. This CDR3 spans 16 amino acids. The V gene lost 8 bases and the J gene lost 0 bases, with 19 bases spanning the gap. CDR3 DNA sequence: TGCGCCAGCCACCGAGGTGGGGTGGTTATGAACACTGAAGCTTTCTTT. The encoded protein is CASHRGGVVMNTEAFF.

The chain joins TRBV9 to TRBJ2-2; D ambiguous. The CDR3 loop spans 13 amino acids. Germline assignment: CDR1 SGDLS and CDR2 YYNGEE. V gave up 5 bases and J gave up 2 bases, with 7 bases separating them. CDR3 nucleotides: TGTGCCAGCAGGCCGACTAACACCGGGGAGCTGTTTTTT. Its translation: CASRPTNTGELFF. The full variable domain, rest sourced from reference TRBV9 and TRBJ2-2, is DSGVTQTPKHLITATGQRVTLRCSPRSGDLSVYWYQQSLDQGLQFLIQYYNGEERAKGNILERFSAQQFPDLHSELNLSSLELGDSALYFCASRPTNTGELFFGEGSRLTVL.

The genes are TRBV6-1 and TRBJ2-1, with D possibly called TRBD1 or TRBD2 (5 bases each). V was pared by 7 bases and J by 1 base, with 11 bases between. The CDR3 spans 14 residues. Germline lookup yields CDR1 MNHNS and CDR2 SASEGT. The CDR3 sequence: CASTRDPSYNEQFF. The CDR3 nucleotides are TGTGCCAGCACAAGGGACCCGTCCTACAATGAGCAGTTCTTC.

The genes are TRBV28 and TRBJ2-2; TRBD2 might be the D (5 bases). The germline V gene has CDR1 MDHEN and CDR2 SYDVKM. Trimming shortened V by 5 bases and J by 7 bases, and 14 bases separated the two germline ends. This CDR3 is 14 amino acids long. The CDR3 sequence is CASSQGGQGGELFF. In DNA, the CDR3 is TGTGCCAGCAGTCAAGGAGGCCAAGGCGGGGAGCTGTTTTTT.

The chain joins TRBV6-5 to TRBJ1-2; 9 bases are shared with TRBD1. The CDR3 contains 13 residues. Trimming cost V 6 bases and J 8 bases; bases outside gene matches: 7. Germline CDR1 reads MNHEY; CDR2 reads SVGAGI. CDR3: CASRPPGQGGYTF. Here the CDR3 DNA reads TGTGCCAGCAGGCCACCGGGACAGGGAGGCTACACCTTC.

J is TRBJ1-5 and V is TRBV18; D is ambiguous. CDR1 and CDR2 (germline): KGHSH, LQKENI. The CDR3 has 15 residues. Trimming shortened V by 3 bases and J by 0 bases, and 9 bases separated the two germline ends. The CDR3 nucleotides are TGTGCCAGCTCACCGGGTCGGGTTAGCAATCAGCCCCAGCATTTT. Encoded protein: CASSPGRVSNQPQHF. Filled out from reference TRBV18 and TRBJ1-5, the complete variable domain reads NAGVMQNPRHLVRRRGQEARLRCSPMKGHSHVYWYRQLPEEGLKFMVYLQKENIIDESGMPKERFSAEFPKEGPSILRIQQVVRGDSAAYFCASSPGRVSNQPQHFGDGTRLSIL.

The V gene is TRBV5-1, the J gene TRBJ1-4; tentative D call: TRBD1 (6 bases). This CDR3 comprises 14 residues. Trimming took 0 bases from V and 5 from J, leaving 8 bases between them. The germline gives CDR1 SGHRS, CDR2 YFSETQ. The CDR3 DNA reads as TGCGCCAGCAGCTTGGAACAGGGCAATGAAAAACTGTTTTTT. The encoded protein is CASSLEQGNEKLFF.

The V gene is TRBV6-6, the J gene TRBJ2-2, with 9 bases aligning to TRBD2. V lost 6 bases, J lost 4 bases, and 9 bases stayed unmatched. The CDR3 consists of 16 residues. CDR1 and CDR2 (germline): MNHNY, SVGAGI (reference sequence). CDR3 in DNA: TGTGCCAGCAGGGAGCTAGCGGGGTCCACCACCGGGGAGCTGTTTTTT. This sequence encodes CASRELAGSTTGELFF.

This clone was detected only once. The chain has TRBV30 and TRBJ1-5; D is unresolved. Per the germline V gene, CDR1 is GTSNPN and CDR2 is SVGIG (reference sequence). V dropped 1 base and J dropped 5 bases, with 9 bases sitting between them. The CDR3 covers 13 residues. CDR3 bases: TGTGCCTGGAGTGCGGCTCACGATCAGCCCCAGCATTTT. Translating gives CAWSAAHDQPQHF.

This clone was seen only once. The chain combines TRBV6-5 with TRBJ1-3; no clear D. This CDR3 is 16 amino acids long. V lost 2 bases and J 0 bases, leaving 11 bases between the germline ends. Germline V gene lookup returns CDR1 MNHEY and CDR2 SVGAGI. The CDR3 region is CASSYDRLGSGNTIYF. CDR3 sequence (DNA): TGTGCCAGCAGTTACGACCGACTGGGCTCTGGAAACACCATATATTTT.

This clone was observed a single time. This chain connects TRBV30 to TRBJ2-3, with 11 bases that match TRBD1. The CDR3 contains 13 residues. V was clipped by 5 bases and J by 5 bases; unmatched bases: 3. Germline-derived CDR1 and CDR2 are GTSNPN and SVGIG (reference sequence). CDR3: CAWSGTGGDTQYF. In DNA form, the CDR3 reads TGTGCCTGGTCCGGGACAGGGGGAGATACGCAGTATTTT.

J is TRBJ1-3 and V is TRBV10-3; D is ambiguous. With 9 bases removed from V and 0 bases from J, the gap between germline ends came to 6 bases. Per germline, CDR1 ENHRY and CDR2 SYGVKD. This CDR3 is built from 12 residues. The CDR3 is CAMRGSGNTIYF. CDR3 sequence (DNA): TGTGCCATGCGTGGCTCTGGAAACACCATATATTTT.

The chain carries TRBV5-5 and TRBJ1-2; D call uncertain. Germline V gene lookup returns CDR1 SGHKS and CDR2 YYEKEE (reference sequence). Trimming shortened V by 5 bases and J by 7 bases, and 9 bases separated the two germline ends. The CDR3 runs to 11 residues. The CDR3 protein is CASSLPGGYTF. CDR3 coding DNA: TGTGCCAGCAGTCTCCCAGGTGGCTACACCTTC.

V usage is TRBV28 and J usage is TRBJ1-5; D remains ambiguous. The V gene's germline CDR1 is MDHEN and CDR2 SYDVKM. V was shortened by 2 bases and J by 1 base, with 12 bases between the two germline ends. This CDR3 has 16 residues. The CDR3 loop reads CASSLGSIGSNQPQHF. The CDR3 DNA reads as TGTGCCAGCAGTTTAGGGTCGATTGGCAGCAATCAGCCCCAGCATTTT. Drawing the rest from reference TRBV28 and TRBJ1-5, the complete variable domain is DVKVTQSSRYLVKRTGEKVFLECVQDMDHENMFWYRQDPGLGLRLIYFSYDVKMKEKGDIPEGYSVSREKKERFSLILESASTNQTSMYLCASSLGSIGSNQPQHFGDGTRLSIL.

The chain employs TRBV7-2 and TRBJ2-7; 10 bases match TRBD1. The germline CDR1 and CDR2 sequences are SGHTA and FQGNSA. Unmatched junction bases numbered 11, after V lost 5 bases and J lost 7 bases. The CDR3 is 15 amino acids. DNA of the CDR3: TGTGCCAGCAGCCTCCGGACAGGGGGGAGTGGTGAGCAGTACTTC. As protein: CASSLRTGGSGEQYF.

This clone was recorded a few times. V gene TRBV4-1 combines with J gene TRBJ2-7; the match to TRBD2 covers 11 bases. This CDR3 is 14 amino acids long. Germline lookup yields CDR1 MGHRA and CDR2 YSYEKL. Unmatched junction bases numbered 1, after V lost 4 bases and J lost 2 bases. The chain's CDR3 is CASSPLAGAYEQYF. In nucleotides, the CDR3 is TGCGCCAGCAGCCCACTAGCGGGGGCCTACGAGCAGTACTTC.

Here the CDR3 DNA reads TGTGCCAGCAGCCCCCGGACAGGGGTAATCGGGGAGCTGTTTTTT. This codes for CASSPRTGVIGELFF. The chain uses TRBV11-3 and TRBJ2-2; 9 nucleotides line up with TRBD1. The CDR3 loop spans 15 amino acids. Looked up from germline, CDR1 is SGHNT and CDR2 is YENEEA. With V trimmed by 5 bases and J by 7 bases, 8 bases remained unmatched.

This chain joins TRBV20-1 and TRBJ2-1; D unclear. The V end lost 1 base, the J end lost 9 bases, and 7 bases lay between the germline ends. Germline CDR1 is DFQATT and CDR2 is SNEGSKA (reference sequence). This CDR3 is 11 amino acids long. The CDR3 loop reads CSARVLAEQFF. The CDR3 DNA reads TGCAGTGCTAGAGTTTTGGCTGAGCAGTTCTTC.

The gene calls are TRBV13 and TRBJ2-2; 10 bases are a match to TRBD2. In germline, CDR1 is PRHDT, CDR2 FYEKMQ (reference sequence). V lost 6 bases, J lost 4 bases, and 29 bases stayed unmatched. The CDR3 is 23 residues long. CDR3 nucleotide sequence: TGTGCCAGCAGTTATAGTACACGTCCCGCCTTTTATACTAGCGGGAAGGCCACCGGGGAGCTGTTTTTT. It encodes CASSYSTRPAFYTSGKATGELFF.